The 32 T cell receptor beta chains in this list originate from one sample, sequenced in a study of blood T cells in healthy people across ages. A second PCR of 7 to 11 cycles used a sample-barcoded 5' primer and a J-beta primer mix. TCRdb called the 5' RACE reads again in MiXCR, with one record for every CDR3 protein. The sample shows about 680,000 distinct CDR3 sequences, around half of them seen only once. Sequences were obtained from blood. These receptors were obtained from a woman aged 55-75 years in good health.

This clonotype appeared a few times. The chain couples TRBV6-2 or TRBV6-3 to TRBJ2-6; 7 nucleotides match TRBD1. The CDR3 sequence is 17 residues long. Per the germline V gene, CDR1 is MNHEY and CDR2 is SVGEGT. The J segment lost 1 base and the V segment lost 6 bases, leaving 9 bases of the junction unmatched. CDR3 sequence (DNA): TGTGCCAGCAGGGCCCTCGGACAGGCTTCTGGGGCCAACGTCCTGACTTTC. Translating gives CASRALGQASGANVLTF.

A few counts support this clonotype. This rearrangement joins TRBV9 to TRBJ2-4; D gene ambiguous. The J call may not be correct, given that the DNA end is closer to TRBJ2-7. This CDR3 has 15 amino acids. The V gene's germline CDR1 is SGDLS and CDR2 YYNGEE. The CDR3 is CASSVDRTPSYEQYF. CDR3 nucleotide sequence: TGTGCCAGCAGCGTAGACAGAACCCCCTCCTACGAGCAGTACTTC.

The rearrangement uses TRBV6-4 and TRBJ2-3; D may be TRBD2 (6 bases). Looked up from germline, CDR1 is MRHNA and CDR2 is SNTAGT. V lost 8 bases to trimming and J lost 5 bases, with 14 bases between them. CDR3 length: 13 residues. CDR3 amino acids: CASGGVEKDTQYF. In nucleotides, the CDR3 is TGTGCCAGCGGCGGGGTGGAGAAAGATACGCAGTATTTT.

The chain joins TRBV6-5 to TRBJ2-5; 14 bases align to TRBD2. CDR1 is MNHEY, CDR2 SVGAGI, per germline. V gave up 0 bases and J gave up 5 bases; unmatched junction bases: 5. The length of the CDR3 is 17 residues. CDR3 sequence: CASSYSTGLAGVETQYF. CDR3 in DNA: TGTGCCAGCAGTTACTCGACGGGACTAGCGGGAGTGGAGACCCAGTACTTC.

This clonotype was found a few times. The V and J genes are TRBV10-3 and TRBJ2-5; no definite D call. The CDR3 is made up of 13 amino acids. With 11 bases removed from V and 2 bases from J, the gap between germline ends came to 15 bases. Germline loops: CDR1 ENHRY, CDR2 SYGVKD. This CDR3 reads CAAASQLQETQYF. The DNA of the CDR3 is TGTGCCGCAGCATCACAGCTTCAAGAGACCCAGTACTTC.

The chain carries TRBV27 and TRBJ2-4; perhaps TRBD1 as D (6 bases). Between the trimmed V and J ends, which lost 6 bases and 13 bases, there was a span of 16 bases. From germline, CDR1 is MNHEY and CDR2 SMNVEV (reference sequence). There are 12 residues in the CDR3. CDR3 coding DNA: TGTGCCAGCAGCCGGACCAAGGGGGAGCAGTACTTC. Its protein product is CASSRTKGEQYF.

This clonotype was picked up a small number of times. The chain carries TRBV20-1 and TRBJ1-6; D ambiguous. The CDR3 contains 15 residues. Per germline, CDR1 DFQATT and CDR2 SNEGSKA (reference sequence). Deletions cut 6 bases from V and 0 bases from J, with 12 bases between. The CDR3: CSAIFESSYNSPLHF. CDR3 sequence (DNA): TGCAGTGCCATCTTCGAGAGCTCCTATAATTCACCCCTCCACTTT.

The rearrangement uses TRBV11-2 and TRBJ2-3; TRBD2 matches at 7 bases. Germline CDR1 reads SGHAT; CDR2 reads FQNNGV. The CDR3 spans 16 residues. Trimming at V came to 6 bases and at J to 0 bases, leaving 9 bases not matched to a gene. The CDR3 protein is CASRGRAGASTDTQYF. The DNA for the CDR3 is TGTGCCAGCAGGGGACGGGCGGGAGCTAGCACAGATACGCAGTATTTT.

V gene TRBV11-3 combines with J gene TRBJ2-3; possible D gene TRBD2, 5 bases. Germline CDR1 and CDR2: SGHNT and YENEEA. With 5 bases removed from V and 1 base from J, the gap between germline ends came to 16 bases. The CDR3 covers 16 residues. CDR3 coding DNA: TGTGCCAGCAGCCGGACTCCAGTCGAGGGCACAGATACGCAGTATTTT. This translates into CASSRTPVEGTDTQYF.

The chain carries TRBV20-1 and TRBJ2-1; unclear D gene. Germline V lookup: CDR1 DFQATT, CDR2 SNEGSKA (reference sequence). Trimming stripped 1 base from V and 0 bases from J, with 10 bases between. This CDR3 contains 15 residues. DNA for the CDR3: TGCAGTGCTAGAGCCCACGCGGCCTCCTACAATGAGCAGTTCTTC. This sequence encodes CSARAHAASYNEQFF.

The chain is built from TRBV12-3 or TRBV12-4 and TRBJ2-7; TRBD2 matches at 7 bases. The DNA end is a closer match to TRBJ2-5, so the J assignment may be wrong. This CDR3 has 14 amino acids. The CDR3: CASSPRGGPETQYF. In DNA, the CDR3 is TGTGCCAGCAGTCCGCGCGGGGGACCAGAGACCCAGTACTTC.

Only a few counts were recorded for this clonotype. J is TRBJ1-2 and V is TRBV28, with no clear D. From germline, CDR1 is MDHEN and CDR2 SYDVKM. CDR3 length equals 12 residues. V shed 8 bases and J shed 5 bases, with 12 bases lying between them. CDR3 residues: CASSRVLYGYTF. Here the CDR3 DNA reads TGTGCCAGCTCGAGGGTTTTGTATGGCTACACCTTC.

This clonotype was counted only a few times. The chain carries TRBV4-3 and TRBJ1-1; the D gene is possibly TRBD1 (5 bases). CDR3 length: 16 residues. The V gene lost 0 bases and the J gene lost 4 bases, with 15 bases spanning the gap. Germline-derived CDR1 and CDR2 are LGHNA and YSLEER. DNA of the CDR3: TGCGCCAGCAGCCAAGATGGGGGGGTTGGAGGCACTGAAGCTTTCTTT. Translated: CASSQDGGVGGTEAFF.

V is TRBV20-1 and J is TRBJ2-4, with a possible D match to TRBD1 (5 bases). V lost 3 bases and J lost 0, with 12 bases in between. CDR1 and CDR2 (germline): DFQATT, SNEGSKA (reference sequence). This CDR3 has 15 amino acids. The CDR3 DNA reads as TGCAGTGCTAGTAATTTCCAGGGAGCCAAAAACATTCAGTACTTC. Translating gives CSASNFQGAKNIQYF.

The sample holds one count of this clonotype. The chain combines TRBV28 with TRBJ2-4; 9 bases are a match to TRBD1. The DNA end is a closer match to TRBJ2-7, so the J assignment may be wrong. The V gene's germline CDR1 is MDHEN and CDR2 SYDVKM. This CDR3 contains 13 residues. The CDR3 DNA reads TGTGCCACGAGGGGGACAGGGCTCTACGAGCAGTACTTC. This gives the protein CATRGTGLYEQYF.

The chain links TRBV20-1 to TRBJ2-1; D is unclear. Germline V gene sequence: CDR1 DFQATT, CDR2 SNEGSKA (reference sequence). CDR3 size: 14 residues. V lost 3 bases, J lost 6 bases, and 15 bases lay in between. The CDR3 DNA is TGCAGTGCTAGCCCCCCAGAACGATTCAATGAGCAGTTCTTC. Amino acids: CSASPPERFNEQFF.

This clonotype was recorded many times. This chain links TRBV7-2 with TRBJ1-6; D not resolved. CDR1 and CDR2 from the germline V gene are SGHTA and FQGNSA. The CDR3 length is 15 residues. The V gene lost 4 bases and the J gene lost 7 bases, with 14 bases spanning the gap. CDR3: CASSYSSLTNSPLHF. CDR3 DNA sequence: TGTGCCAGCAGCTACAGCTCATTAACAAATTCACCCCTCCACTTT.

The CDR3 loop is CASSLSPRNEQFF. The DNA for the CDR3 is TGCGCCAGCAGCCTCTCACCTAGGAATGAGCAGTTCTTC. This chain connects TRBV4-3 to TRBJ2-1, with no clear D. The CDR3 spans 13 residues. CDR1 is LGHNA, CDR2 YSLEER, per germline. Trimming stripped 4 bases from V and 7 bases from J, with 11 bases between.

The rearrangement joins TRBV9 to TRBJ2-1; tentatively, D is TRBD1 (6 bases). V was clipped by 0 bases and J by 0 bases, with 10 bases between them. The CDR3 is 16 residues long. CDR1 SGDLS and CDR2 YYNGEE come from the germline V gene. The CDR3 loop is CASSVARGGSYNEQFF. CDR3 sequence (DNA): TGTGCCAGCAGCGTAGCGAGAGGGGGCTCCTACAATGAGCAGTTCTTC.

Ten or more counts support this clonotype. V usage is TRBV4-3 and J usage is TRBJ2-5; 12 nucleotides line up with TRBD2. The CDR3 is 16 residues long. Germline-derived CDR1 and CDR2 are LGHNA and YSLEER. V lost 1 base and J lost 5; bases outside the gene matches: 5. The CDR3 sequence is CASSQGTSGTGETQYF. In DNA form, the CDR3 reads TGCGCCAGCAGCCAAGGGACTAGCGGGACCGGGGAGACCCAGTACTTC.

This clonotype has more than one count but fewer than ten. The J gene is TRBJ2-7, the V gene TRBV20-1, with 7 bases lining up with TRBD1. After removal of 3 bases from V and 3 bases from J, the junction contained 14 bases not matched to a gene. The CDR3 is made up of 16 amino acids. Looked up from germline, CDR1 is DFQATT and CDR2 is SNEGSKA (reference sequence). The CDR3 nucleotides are TGCAGTGCTAGCGGATCTCCGACAGGGAGCTTCTACGAGCAGTACTTC. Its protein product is CSASGSPTGSFYEQYF.

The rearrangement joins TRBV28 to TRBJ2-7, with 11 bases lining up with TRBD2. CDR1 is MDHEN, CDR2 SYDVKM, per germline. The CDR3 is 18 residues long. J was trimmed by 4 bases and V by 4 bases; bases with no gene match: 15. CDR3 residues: CASSSFDPTSGRIYEQYF. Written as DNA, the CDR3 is TGTGCCAGCAGTTCCTTTGACCCTACTAGCGGGAGAATTTACGAGCAGTACTTC. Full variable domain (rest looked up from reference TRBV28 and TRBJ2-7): DVKVTQSSRYLVKRTGEKVFLECVQDMDHENMFWYRQDPGLGLRLIYFSYDVKMKEKGDIPEGYSVSREKKERFSLILESASTNQTSMYLCASSSFDPTSGRIYEQYFGPGTRLTVT.

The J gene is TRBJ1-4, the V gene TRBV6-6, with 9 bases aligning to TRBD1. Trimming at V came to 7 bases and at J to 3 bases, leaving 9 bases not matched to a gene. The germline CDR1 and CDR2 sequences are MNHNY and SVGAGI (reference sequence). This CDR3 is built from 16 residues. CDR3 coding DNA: TGTGCCAGCACTCGTTTCCGGGACAGGGCTAATGAAAAACTGTTTTTT. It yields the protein CASTRFRDRANEKLFF.

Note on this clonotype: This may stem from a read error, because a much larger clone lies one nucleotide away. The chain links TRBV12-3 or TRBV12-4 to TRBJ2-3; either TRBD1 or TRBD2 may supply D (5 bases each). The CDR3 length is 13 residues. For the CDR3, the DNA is TGTGCCAGCAGTTGGGGGTTCACATATACGCAGTATTTT. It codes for CASSWGFTYTQYF.

CDR3: CSARFPGQSNYGYTF. CDR3 in DNA: TGCAGTGCTAGATTCCCGGGACAGTCTAACTATGGCTACACCTTC. V gene TRBV20-1 combines with J gene TRBJ1-2; the match to TRBD1 covers 7 bases. The CDR3 length is 15 residues. Trimming took 2 bases from V and 0 from J; bases not matched to a gene: 6. Germline V gene sequence: CDR1 DFQATT, CDR2 SNEGSKA (reference sequence).

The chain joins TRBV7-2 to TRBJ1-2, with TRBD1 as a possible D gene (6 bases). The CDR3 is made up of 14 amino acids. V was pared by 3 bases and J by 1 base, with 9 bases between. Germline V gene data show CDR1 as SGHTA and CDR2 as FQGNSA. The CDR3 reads CASSFTGINYGYTF. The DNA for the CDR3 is TGTGCCAGCAGCTTTACAGGGATTAACTATGGCTACACCTTC.

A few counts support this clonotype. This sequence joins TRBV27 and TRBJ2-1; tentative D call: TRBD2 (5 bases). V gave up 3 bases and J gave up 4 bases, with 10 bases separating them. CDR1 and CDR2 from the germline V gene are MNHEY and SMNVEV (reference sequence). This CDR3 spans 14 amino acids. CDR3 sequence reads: CASSLEDRYNEQFF. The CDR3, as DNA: TGTGCCAGCAGTTTGGAGGACCGATACAATGAGCAGTTCTTC.

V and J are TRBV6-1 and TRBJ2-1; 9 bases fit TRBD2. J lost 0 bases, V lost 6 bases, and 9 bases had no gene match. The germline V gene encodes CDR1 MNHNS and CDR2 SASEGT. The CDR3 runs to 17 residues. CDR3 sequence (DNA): TGTGCCAGCAGACCCGGTGGGGGACTAGCCTCCTACAATGAGCAGTTCTTC. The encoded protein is CASRPGGGLASYNEQFF.

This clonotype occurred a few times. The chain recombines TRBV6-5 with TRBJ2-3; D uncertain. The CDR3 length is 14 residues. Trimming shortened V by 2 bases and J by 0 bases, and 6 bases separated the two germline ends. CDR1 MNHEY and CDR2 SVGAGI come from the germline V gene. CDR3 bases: TGTGCCAGCAGTTACGGCGTCAGCACAGATACGCAGTATTTT. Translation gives CASSYGVSTDTQYF.

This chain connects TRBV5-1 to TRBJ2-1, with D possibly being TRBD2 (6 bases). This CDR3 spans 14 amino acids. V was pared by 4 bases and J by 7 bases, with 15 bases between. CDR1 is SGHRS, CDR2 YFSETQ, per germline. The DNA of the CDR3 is TGCGCCAGCAGCGTCGGGGGAAACGGGAATGAGCAGTTCTTC. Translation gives CASSVGGNGNEQFF.

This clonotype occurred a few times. CDR3 sequence: CSARVGVGNEQFF. CDR3 DNA sequence: TGCAGTGCCCGAGTGGGAGTTGGCAATGAGCAGTTCTTC. The rearrangement links TRBV20-1 to TRBJ2-1, with a possible D match to TRBD2 (5 bases). The CDR3 loop spans 13 amino acids. The germline gives CDR1 DFQATT, CDR2 SNEGSKA (reference sequence). With 6 bases removed from V and 6 bases from J, the gap between germline ends came to 15 bases.

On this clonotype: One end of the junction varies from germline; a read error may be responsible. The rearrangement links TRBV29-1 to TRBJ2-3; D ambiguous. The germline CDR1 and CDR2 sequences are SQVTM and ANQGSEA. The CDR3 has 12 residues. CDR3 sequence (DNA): TGCAGCGTTGAAGAGGCAGCAGATGCGCAGTATTTT. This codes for CSVEEAADAQYF.